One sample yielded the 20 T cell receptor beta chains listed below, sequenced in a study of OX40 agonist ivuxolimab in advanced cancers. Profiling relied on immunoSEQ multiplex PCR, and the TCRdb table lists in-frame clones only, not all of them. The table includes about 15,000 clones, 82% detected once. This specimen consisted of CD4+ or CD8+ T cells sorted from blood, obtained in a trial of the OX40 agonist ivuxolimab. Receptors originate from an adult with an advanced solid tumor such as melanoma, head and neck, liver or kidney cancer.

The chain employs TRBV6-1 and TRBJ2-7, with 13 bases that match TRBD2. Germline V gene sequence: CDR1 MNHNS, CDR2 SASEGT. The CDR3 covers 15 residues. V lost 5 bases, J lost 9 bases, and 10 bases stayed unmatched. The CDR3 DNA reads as TGTGCCAGCAGTTCACTGACTAGCGGGGGGCTCGGGCAGTACTTC. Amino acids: CASSSLTSGGLGQYF.

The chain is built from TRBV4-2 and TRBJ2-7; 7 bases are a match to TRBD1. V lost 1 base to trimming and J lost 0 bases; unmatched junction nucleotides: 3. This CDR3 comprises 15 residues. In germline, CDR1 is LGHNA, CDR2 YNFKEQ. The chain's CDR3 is CASSQGQGSSYEQYF. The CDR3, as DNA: TGTGCCAGCAGCCAAGGACAGGGAAGCTCCTACGAGCAGTACTTC.

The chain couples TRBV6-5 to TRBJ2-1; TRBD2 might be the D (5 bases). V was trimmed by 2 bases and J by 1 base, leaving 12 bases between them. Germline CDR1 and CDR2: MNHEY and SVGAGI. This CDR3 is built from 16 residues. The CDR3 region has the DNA TGTGCCAGCAGTTACCCGAGTGGGAGTTCCTACAATGAGCAGTTCTTC. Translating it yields CASSYPSGSSYNEQFF.

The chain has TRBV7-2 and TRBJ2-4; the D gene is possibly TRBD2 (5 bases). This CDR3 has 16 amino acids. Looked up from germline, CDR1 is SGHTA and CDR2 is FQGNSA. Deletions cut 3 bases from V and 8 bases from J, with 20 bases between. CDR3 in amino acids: CASSLGLSAGGYIQYF. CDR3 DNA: TGTGCCAGCAGCTTGGGCCTTTCGGCAGGAGGTTACATTCAGTACTTC.

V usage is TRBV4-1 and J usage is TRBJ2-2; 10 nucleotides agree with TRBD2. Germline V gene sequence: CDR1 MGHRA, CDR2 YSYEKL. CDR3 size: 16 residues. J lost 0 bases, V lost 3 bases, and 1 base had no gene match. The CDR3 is CASSQSGGANTGELFF. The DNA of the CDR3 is TGCGCCAGCAGCCAGAGCGGGGGGGCGAACACCGGGGAGCTGTTTTTT.

CDR3 region: CASRKNRGRTGELFF. The DNA for the CDR3 is TGTGCCAGCAGAAAAAACAGGGGGCGCACCGGGGAGCTGTTTTTT. The rearrangement joins TRBV9 to TRBJ2-2, with TRBD1 matching over 9 bases. In germline, CDR1 is SGDLS, CDR2 YYNGEE. CDR3 size: 15 residues. J gave up 4 bases and V 5 bases, and 6 bases lay outside the gene matches.

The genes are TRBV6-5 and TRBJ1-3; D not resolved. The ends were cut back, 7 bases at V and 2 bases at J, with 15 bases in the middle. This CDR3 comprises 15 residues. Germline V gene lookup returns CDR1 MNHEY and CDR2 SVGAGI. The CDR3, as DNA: TGTGCCAGCACCCCGGTCGCGAAGGCTGGAAACACCATATATTTT. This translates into CASTPVAKAGNTIYF.

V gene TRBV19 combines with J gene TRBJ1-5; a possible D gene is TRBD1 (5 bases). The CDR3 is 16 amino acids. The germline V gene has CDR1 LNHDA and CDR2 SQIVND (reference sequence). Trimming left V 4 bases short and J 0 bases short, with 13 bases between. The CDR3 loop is CASSSGTDYSNQPQHF. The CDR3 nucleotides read TGTGCCAGTAGTAGCGGGACGGACTATAGCAATCAGCCCCAGCATTTT.

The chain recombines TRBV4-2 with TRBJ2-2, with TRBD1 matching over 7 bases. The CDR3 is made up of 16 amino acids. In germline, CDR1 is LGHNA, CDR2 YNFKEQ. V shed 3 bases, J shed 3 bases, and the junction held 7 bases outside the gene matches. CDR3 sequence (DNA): TGTGCCAGCAGCCAGGCCCGGGACAGTTACACCGGGGAGCTGTTTTTT. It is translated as CASSQARDSYTGELFF.

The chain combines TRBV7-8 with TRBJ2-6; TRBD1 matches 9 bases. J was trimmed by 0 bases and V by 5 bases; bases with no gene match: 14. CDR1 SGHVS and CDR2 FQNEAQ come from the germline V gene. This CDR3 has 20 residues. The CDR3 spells CASSPWGTGYDYSGANVLTF. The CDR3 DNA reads TGTGCCAGCAGCCCGTGGGGGACAGGGTACGATTACTCTGGGGCCAACGTCCTGACTTTC.

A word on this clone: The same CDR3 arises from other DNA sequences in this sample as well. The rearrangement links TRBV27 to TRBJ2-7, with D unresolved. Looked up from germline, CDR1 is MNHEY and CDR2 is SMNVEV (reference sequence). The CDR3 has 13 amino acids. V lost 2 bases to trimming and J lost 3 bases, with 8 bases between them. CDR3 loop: CASSLGQDYEQYF. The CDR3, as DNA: TGTGCCAGCAGTTTAGGGCAGGACTACGAGCAGTACTTC.

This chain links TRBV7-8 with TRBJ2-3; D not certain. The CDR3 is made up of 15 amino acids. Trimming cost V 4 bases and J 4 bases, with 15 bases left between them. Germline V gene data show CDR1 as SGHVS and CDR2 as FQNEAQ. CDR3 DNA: TGTGCCAGCAGCTCTGAATCCGCCAGCGCAGATACGCAGTATTTT. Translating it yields CASSSESASADTQYF.

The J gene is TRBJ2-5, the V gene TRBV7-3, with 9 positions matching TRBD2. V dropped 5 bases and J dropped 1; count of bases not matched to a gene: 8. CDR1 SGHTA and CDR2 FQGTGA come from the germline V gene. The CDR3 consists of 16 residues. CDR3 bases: TGTGCCAGCAGCCCCCGCGCGGGGGGGGTCCAAGAGACCCAGTACTTC. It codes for CASSPRAGGVQETQYF.

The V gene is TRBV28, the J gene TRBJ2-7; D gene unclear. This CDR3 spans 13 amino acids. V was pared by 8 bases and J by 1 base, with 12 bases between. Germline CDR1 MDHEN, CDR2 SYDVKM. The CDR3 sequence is CASSTANSYEQYF. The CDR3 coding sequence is TGTGCCAGCTCAACCGCTAATTCCTACGAGCAGTACTTC.

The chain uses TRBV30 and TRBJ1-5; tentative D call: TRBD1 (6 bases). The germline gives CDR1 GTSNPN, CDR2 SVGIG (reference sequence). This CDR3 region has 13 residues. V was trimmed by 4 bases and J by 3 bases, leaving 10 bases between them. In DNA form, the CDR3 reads TGTGCCTGGAAACAGGGATCCAATCAGCCCCAGCATTTT. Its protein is CAWKQGSNQPQHF. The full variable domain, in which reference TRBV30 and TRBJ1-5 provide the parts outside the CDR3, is SQTIHQWPATLVQPVGSPLSLECTVEGTSNPNLYWYRQAAGRGLQLLFYSVGIGQISSEVPQNLSASRPQDRQFILSSKKLLLSDSGFYLCAWKQGSNQPQHFGDGTRLSIL.

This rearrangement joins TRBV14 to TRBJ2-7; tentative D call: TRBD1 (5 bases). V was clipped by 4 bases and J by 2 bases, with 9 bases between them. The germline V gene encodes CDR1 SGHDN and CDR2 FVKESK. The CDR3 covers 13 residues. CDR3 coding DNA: TGTGCCAGCAGCCCCGACAGCACCTACGAGCAGTACTTC. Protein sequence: CASSPDSTYEQYF.

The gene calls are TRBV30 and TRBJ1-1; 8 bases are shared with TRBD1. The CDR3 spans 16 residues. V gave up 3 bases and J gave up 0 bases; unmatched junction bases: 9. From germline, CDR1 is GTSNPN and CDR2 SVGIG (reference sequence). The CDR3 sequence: CAWREFQGAMNTEAFF. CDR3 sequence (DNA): TGTGCCTGGAGAGAATTCCAGGGGGCCATGAACACTGAAGCTTTCTTT.

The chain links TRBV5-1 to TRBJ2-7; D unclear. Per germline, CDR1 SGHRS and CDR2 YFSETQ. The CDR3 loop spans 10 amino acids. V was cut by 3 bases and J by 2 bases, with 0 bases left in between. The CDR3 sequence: CASSSYEQYF. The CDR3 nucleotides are TGCGCCAGCAGCTCCTACGAGCAGTACTTC.

Written as DNA, the CDR3 is TGTGCCAGCACCACAGGTGGCCTACACACAGATACGCAGTATTTT. Its translation is CASTTGGLHTDTQYF. The V gene is TRBV19, the J gene TRBJ2-3, with D possibly matching TRBD1 (5 bases). The CDR3 has 15 amino acids. The V end was cut by 9 bases, the J end by 2 bases, with 18 bases between. CDR1 is LNHDA and CDR2 is SQIVND in the germline V gene (reference sequence).

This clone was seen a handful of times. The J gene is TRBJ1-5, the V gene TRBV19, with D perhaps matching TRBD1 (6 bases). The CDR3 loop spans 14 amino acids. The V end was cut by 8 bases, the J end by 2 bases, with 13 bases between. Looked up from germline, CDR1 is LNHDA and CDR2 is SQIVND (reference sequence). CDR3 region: CASRLGGRNQPQHF. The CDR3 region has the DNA TGTGCCAGTCGACTTGGGGGCCGCAATCAGCCCCAGCATTTT.